This T cell receptor beta chain originates from a study of CD8 T cells in ankylosing spondylitis. Points from the study as a whole: A motif of 7 to 9 highly homologous TCR beta variants was seen as apparently characteristic of ankylosing spondylitis blood.

The CDR3 is made up of 16 amino acids. The germline V and J ends were trimmed by 3 bases and 2 bases, with 14 bases remaining between them. This clonotype has more than one count but fewer than ten. Its antigen is undetermined. TCRdb reanalysed the 5' RACE reads using MiXCR and keeps one entry per CDR3 protein. The sample holds under 850,000 distinct CDR3 sequences, around 17% seen once. The chain carries TRBV12-3 or TRBV12-4 and TRBJ1-3; D might be TRBD1 (6 bases). The clonotype originates from a male donor with ankylosing spondylitis. The specimen was blood, either unsorted or a sorted T cell fraction (not recorded which). Here the CDR3 DNA reads TGTGCCAGCAGTTTCGGGGGGCTCCAGCCTGGAAACACCATATATTTT. It specifies CASSFGGLQPGNTIYF.